The T cell receptor beta chain described here comes from a study of beta chain features in type 1 diabetes. Every isolated RNA sample was fully reverse transcribed, so sequencing captured expressed TCRB transcripts. Clones were sequenced by immunoSEQ multiplex PCR, and TCRdb holds only the in-frame ones, with some missing. The sample has hundreds of thousands of clones; 14% are singletons. Concerning this clone itself: Its target is unknown.

Each of the CD4+ naive, central memory, regulatory and stem cell-like memory populations was sorted via CD45RO/CCR7/CD25/CD127/CD95/CD27. Findings and caveats of the study: PCR might pick shorter templates more often, in the same way for patients and controls. Among patients, naive, central memory and Treg TCRB repertoires appeared more similar than among healthy donors.

The CDR3 contains 14 residues. Per germline, CDR1 MNHNS and CDR2 SASEGT. The V segment lost 5 bases and the J segment 6 bases; nucleotides outside the gene matches: 5. This TCR came from a woman aged 35 to 49 in good health. The sample taken for sequencing was naive CD4+ T cells from blood. The chain uses TRBV6-1 and TRBJ2-1, with 9 bases that match TRBD1. In DNA, the CDR3 is TGTGCCAGCAGTCTGCGGACAGGGGCCAATGAGCAGTTCTTC. Its translation is CASSLRTGANEQFF.